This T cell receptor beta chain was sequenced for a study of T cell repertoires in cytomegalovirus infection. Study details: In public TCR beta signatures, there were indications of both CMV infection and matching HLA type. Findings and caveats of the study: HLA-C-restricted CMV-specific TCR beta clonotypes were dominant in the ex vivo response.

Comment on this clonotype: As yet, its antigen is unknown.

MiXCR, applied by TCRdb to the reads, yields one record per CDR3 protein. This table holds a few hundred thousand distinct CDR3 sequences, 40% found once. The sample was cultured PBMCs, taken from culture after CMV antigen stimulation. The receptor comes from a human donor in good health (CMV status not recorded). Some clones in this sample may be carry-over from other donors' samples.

The CDR3, as DNA: TGTGCCAGCAGTTACGAGAACTACAATGAGCAGTTCTTC. The encoded protein is CASSYENYNEQFF. The chain has TRBV6-2 or TRBV6-3 and TRBJ2-1, with unresolved D. Germline CDR1 is MNHEY and CDR2 is SVGEGT. Trimming took 2 bases from V and 3 from J, leaving 5 bases between them. The CDR3 length is 13 residues.